The T cell receptor (beta chain) under discussion was sequenced for a study of shared clonotypes between healthy human individuals (dated by TCRdb to 2019 to 2021). With respect to the entire study: The cohort included a few men and a couple of women between 18 and 49 years of age. For each donor, three plates each were used for CD4 naive and CD4 memory, two plates were used for CD8 naive, and one plate was used for CD8 memory. To estimate repertoire size and how much clonotype sharing occurs between individuals, the study deeply sequenced the blood TCR repertoires of five healthy adults. Libraries were prepared and TCR repertoires were sequenced by different laboratories using diverse techniques, in order to increase sequencing depth and limit assay-specific biases. Each donor's leukapheresis produced roughly between roughly 0.9 and 9 billion PBMCs.

What the study reported, not specific to this receptor: Because the study included only a small number of donors, the genetic and exposure-history diversity represented was limited. When a handful of donors were compared, the shared fraction of clonotypes was around 5% for naive CD4, less than 4% for naive CD8, more than 2% for memory CD4, and roughly 0.43% for memory CD8. Based on pairwise subsampling, the degree of clonotype sharing among donors was expected to be affected by sequencing depth. Incomplete sequencing was indicated by rarefaction of sorted-subset datasets, despite the large sequencing depth. Compared with non-shared clonotypes, the clonotypes found in all four sorted-subset donors had higher generation probabilities. Larger estimated clonotype richness was generally found for naive subsets than for memory subsets. Sampling was limited to blood, and TCR repertoires in tissue likely differ from TCR repertoires in blood.

Using the deep immunoSEQ assay, multiplex PCR amplified TCR CDR3 regions from genomic DNA. Extracted genomic DNA from each cell subset was spread evenly across all wells of several immunoSEQ 96-well plates, with each plate serving as a replicate. For sorted subsets, approximately 0.2 ug of genomic DNA, equivalent to 25,000 to 35,000 T cell genomes, went into each replicate PCR. The purified libraries were quantified using a Qubit 3.0 fluorometer, sized with a Bioanalyzer 2100, and then quantified again using the KAPA Library Quantification kit. A separate single-read 150-cycle Illumina NextSeq 550 flow cell was used to sequence each immunoSEQ 96-well plate. The authors' pipeline ran thus. The immunoSEQ output contained only junctional sequences without quality scores, so filtering could not match that applied to full-length reads. To assign V/J genes and CDR3, sequences were annotated against IMGT germline references using PyIR, a Python wrapper for IgBLAST v1.9. Any read was removed if the V/J assignment was weak (E-value above 1e-6), the CDR3 was missing, or the read contained stop codons, out-of-frame junctions, or ambiguous translated residues. A V3J clonotype was defined by an identical inferred V gene, J gene, and CDR3 amino acid sequence. Percentage overlap between repertoires was calculated by dividing the number of shared unique clonotypes by the size of the smaller repertoire. RTK rarefaction, the Chao1 estimator, and Recon v2.1 estimates of unobserved clonotypes were used to assess repertoire richness. Generation probabilities were computed with OLGA for all TCRbeta clonotypes obtained by the gDNA method from a handful of donors. In its TCRdb copy, this immuneACCESS table keeps in-frame sequences only and misses some clones. Where compared with another copy, unresolved V genes explain less than half of these, and the others have no known cause. V, J and clone size were drawn from that table, and D and trimming were deduced from the DNA. This sample gives about 2.1 million clones in total; 80% to 95% of them show up just once. In total, the top ten clones hold around 1.8% of the sample.

Remarks on this clone: No cognate antigen has been identified for it. Per-base qualities were not stored, and no clone one base away is much larger. Within the sample, other DNA sequences also encode this same CDR3.

The CDR3 contains 12 residues, cysteine and phenylalanine counted. The kept DNA is CDR3 alone, 36 bases in frame from the first base. V is shortened by 1 base, J by 7 bases, and the region joining them spans 5 bases. The germline V gene provides CDR1 SGHVS and CDR2 FQNEAQ. For the CD8 naive samples, CD45RO-negative cells were positively selected for CCR7, yielding a CD45RA+CCR7+ population from which TemRA cells were excluded. Healthy HIV-negative adults with no recently reported acute infections or vaccinations were included as donors. All donors were Caucasian adults living in Nashville, Tennessee, USA. After blood collection by leukapheresis, PBMCs were isolated using Ficoll-Histopaque density gradient centrifugation and then cryopreserved in the vapor phase of liquid nitrogen. Purity and quantity of every magnetically sorted T cell population were checked by analytical flow cytometry. Each sorted fraction had its genomic DNA isolated and then quantified by UV absorbance on a Nanodrop 2000c.

The V and J segments used are TRBV7-8 and TRBJ2-1, with the D gene not confidently named. What was sequenced was naive CD8+ T cells from PBMCs. In light of the paper, this sample's cell subset or site label describes: CD45RA+CCR7+. This clonotype was sampled from a young man in good health. Some clones in this sample may be carry-over from other donors' samples. CDR3 reads: CASSLEGNEQFF. The DNA sequence is as follows: TGTGCCAGCAGCTTAGAGGGAAATGAGCAGTTCTTC. The full variable domain, completed from the reference TRBV7-8 and TRBJ2-1 proteins outside the CDR3, reads GAGVSQSPRYKVAKRGQDVALRCDPISGHVSLFWYQQALGQGPEFLTYFQNEAQLDKSGLPSDRFFAERPEGSVSTLKIQRTQQEDSAVYLCASSLEGNEQFFGPGTRLTVL.